A selection of T cell receptor beta chains follows, all from one sample in a study of cytomegalovirus exposure and HLA in healthy donors. Sequenced by immunoSEQ multiplex PCR; TCRdb stores in-frame clones only, minus some. The repertoire consists of approximately 64,000 clones, with 80% to 90% occurring once and the leading ten covering 1.7%. The sample consisted of PBMCs. These receptors originate from a woman aged 18-30 years in good health and CMV-seronegative. CDR3s include the opening cysteine and the closing phenylalanine or tryptophan. D genes are given only for firm matches. Some rows have no size entry. The others give once, few or many, or a class for an expanded clone.

>TRBJ2-2|TRBV6-5|-|-
CASRTTGNTGELFF
TGTGCCAGCAGGACGACAGGGAACACCGGGGAGCTGTTTTTT
>TRBJ1-2|TRBV7-2|-|-
CANTLNQPRGYTF
TGTGCCAATACCTTAAACCAACCCCGGGGCTACACCTTC
>TRBJ1-2|TRBV28|-|once
CASSLTVNYGYTF
TGTGCCAGCAGTTTAACGGTGAACTATGGCTACACCTTC
>TRBJ1-2|TRBV27|TRBD1|-
CASTKKVAVGTGGVYGYTF
TGTGCCAGCACCAAGAAAGTTGCGGTGGGGACAGGGGGGGTCTATGGCTACACCTTC
>TRBJ1-2|TRBV15|-|-
CATSSVSTHYGYTF
TGTGCCACCAGCAGCGTAAGCACCCACTATGGCTACACCTTC
>TRBJ1-1|TRBV19|-|-
CASSITGFPEAFF
TGTGCCAGTAGTATCACCGGGTTCCCTGAAGCTTTCTTT
>TRBJ1-2|TRBV6-5|TRBD1|-
CASRTTGNYGYTF
TGTGCCAGCAGAACGACAGGGAACTATGGCTACACCTTC
>TRBJ1-2|TRBV27|-|-
CASSLSMQGFGYTF
TGTGCCAGCAGTTTATCGATGCAGGGATTTGGCTACACCTTC
>TRBJ2-7|TRBV7-6|-|few
CASSLTMPGPSSYEQYF
TGTGCCAGCAGCTTGACTATGCCCGGGCCCAGCTCCTACGAGCAGTACTTC
>TRBJ2-3|TRBV30|-|-
CAWSIYRGRSDTQYF
TGTGCCTGGAGTATCTACCGGGGGAGGTCAGATACGCAGTATTTT
>TRBJ2-7|TRBV30|-|-
CAWSVNGDGEQYF
TGTGCCTGGAGTGTAAACGGGGATGGGGAGCAGTACTTC
>TRBJ1-3|TRBV5-3|-|-
CARIAGNTIYF
TGTGCCAGAATAGCCGGAAACACCATATATTTT
>TRBJ2-3|TRBV9|-|-
CASSVATGRDTQYF
TGTGCCAGCAGCGTAGCTACAGGGAGGGACACGCAGTATTTT
>TRBJ2-3|TRBV15|TRBD1|-
CATSSYRGNTDTQYF
TGTGCCACCAGCAGCTACAGGGGGAACACAGATACGCAGTATTTT
>TRBJ2-7|TRBV7-3|TRBD2|-
CASSSPGGAYEQYF
TGTGCCAGCAGCTCGCCGGGAGGAGCCTACGAGCAGTACTTC
>TRBJ2-1|TRBV28|-|few
CASSTRQASEQFF
TGTGCCAGCAGTACCCGACAGGCGAGTGAGCAGTTCTTC
>TRBJ1-1|TRBV7-8|-|-
CASSLGWLVDTEAFF
TGTGCCAGCAGCTTAGGCTGGCTCGTGGACACTGAAGCTTTCTTT
>TRBJ1-6|TRBV7-6|TRBD1|-
CASSLAGQGGVGSPLHF
TGTGCCAGCAGCTTAGCGGGCCAGGGGGGCGTAGGGTCACCCCTCCACTTT
>TRBJ1-2|TRBV28|TRBD1|-
CASSSSGTDGYTF
TGTGCCAGCAGTTCCTCCGGGACAGATGGCTACACCTTC
>TRBJ2-1|TRBV27|TRBD1|-
CASSRTNTGGSYEQFF
TGTGCCAGCAGTCGCACCAATACAGGGGGCTCATATGAGCAGTTCTTC